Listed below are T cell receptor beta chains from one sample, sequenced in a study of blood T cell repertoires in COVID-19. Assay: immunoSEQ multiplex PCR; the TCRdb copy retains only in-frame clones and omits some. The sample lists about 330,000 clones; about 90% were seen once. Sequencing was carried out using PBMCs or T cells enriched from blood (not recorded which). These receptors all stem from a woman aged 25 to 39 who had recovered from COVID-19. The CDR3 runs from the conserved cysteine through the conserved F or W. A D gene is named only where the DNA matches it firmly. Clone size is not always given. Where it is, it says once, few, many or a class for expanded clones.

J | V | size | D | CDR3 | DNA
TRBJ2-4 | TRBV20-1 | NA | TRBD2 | CSASTGLAGGPDIQYF | TGCAGTGCTAGTACCGGACTAGCGGGGGGGCCTGACATTCAGTACTTC
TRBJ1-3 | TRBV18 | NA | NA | CASSPPIDFDSGNTIYF | TGTGCCAGCTCACCACCGATCGACTTCGACTCTGGAAACACCATATATTTT
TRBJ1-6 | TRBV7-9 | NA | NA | CASSLDSNPSSYNSPLHF | TGTGCCAGCAGCTTAGACTCCAACCCGAGCTCCTATAATTCACCCCTCCACTTT
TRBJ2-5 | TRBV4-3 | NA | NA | CASSRGRGQETQYF | TGCGCCAGCAGCCGCGGCAGGGGTCAAGAGACCCAGTACTTC
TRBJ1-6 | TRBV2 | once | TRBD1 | CASRLDRENSPLHF | TGTGCCAGCAGACTAGACAGGGAAAATTCACCCCTCCACTTT
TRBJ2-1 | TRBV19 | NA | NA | CASSPRISNEQFF | TGTGCCAGTAGTCCTAGGATTAGCAATGAGCAGTTCTTC
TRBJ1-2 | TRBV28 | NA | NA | CASQTRGEHYGYTF | TGTGCCAGCCAGACCCGCGGTGAACACTATGGCTACACCTTC
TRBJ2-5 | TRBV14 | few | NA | CASSSWPLEETQYF | TGTGCCAGCAGCTCCTGGCCCCTCGAAGAGACCCAGTACTTC
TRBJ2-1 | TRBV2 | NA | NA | CASSADRSSYNEQFF | TGTGCCAGCAGTGCCGACAGGAGTTCCTACAATGAGCAGTTCTTC
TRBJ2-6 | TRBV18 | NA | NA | CASSLLFRPETNVLTF | TGTGCCAGCTCACTCCTCTTCAGGCCTGAAACCAACGTCCTGACTTTC
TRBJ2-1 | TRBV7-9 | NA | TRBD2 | CASSSGTTNLNEQFF | TGTGCCAGCAGCTCCGGGACTACCAACCTGAATGAGCAGTTCTTC
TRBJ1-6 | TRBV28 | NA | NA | CASSWRGDSPLHF | TGTGCCAGCAGTTGGCGGGGAGATTCACCCCTCCACTTT
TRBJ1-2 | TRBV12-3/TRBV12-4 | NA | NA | CASSTRPGGYTF | TGTGCCAGCAGTACCCGACCCGGGGGCTACACCTTC
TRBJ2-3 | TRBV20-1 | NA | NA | CSASRPGPSTDTQYF | TGCAGTGCTAGTCGCCCAGGGCCTAGCACAGATACGCAGTATTTT
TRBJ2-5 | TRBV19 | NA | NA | CASSIDFARGRRETQYF | TGTGCCAGTAGTATAGATTTTGCCAGGGGCCGCCGGGAGACCCAGTACTTC
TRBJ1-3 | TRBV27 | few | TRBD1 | CASSGTGDSARGNTIYF | TGTGCCAGCAGTGGGACAGGGGACTCGGCTAGGGGAAACACCATATATTTT
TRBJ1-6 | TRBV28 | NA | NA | CASSLGGRRSPLHF | TGTGCCAGCAGTTTAGGGGGCAGGAGATCACCCCTCCACTTT
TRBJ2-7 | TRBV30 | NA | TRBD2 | CAWRWASGYEQYF | TGTGCCTGGAGGTGGGCTAGCGGCTACGAGCAGTACTTC
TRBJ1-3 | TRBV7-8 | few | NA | CASSLGFRAGNTIYF | TGTGCCAGCAGCTTAGGTTTCAGGGCTGGAAACACCATATATTTT
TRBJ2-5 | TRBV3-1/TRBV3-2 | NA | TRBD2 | CASSQGLAGDQETQYF | TGTGCCAGCAGCCAGGGTCTAGCGGGGGACCAAGAGACCCAGTACTTC
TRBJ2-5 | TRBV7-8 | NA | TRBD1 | CASSLKGQPFLGETQYF | TGTGCCAGCAGCTTAAAGGGACAGCCTTTCTTGGGGGAGACCCAGTACTTC
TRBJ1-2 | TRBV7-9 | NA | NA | CASSSQGSADGYTF | TGTGCCAGCAGCTCTCAGGGTAGTGCGGATGGCTACACCTTC
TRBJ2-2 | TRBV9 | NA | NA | CASSRGTGELFF | TGTGCCAGCAGTCGGGGCACCGGGGAGCTGTTTTTT
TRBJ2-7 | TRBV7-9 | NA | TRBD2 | CASSLLRGGAYEQYF | TGTGCCAGCAGCTTACTGCGGGGGGGTGCCTACGAGCAGTACTTC
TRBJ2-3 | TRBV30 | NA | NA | CAWSGGETQYF | TGTGCCTGGAGTGGGGGGGAGACGCAGTATTTT
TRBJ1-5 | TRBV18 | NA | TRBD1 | CASSRETGVFQPQHF | TGTGCCAGCTCGCGTGAGACAGGGGTTTTTCAGCCCCAGCATTTT
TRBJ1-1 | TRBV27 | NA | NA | CASSQRSGTEAFF | TGTGCCAGCAGCCAGAGGTCCGGCACTGAAGCTTTCTTT
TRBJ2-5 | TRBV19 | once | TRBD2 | CASSTRPLGTSSQETQYF | TGTGCCAGTAGTACACGACCGCTGGGGACTAGCAGCCAAGAGACCCAGTACTTC
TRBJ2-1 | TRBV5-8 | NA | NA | CASSLEDFYNEQFF | TGTGCCAGCAGCTTGGAGGACTTTTACAATGAGCAGTTCTTC
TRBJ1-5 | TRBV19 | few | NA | CASSPRAPVSNQPQHF | TGTGCCAGTAGTCCGCGGGCCCCGGTCAGCAATCAGCCCCAGCATTTT
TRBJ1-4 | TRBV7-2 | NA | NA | CASSQTRVNEKLFF | TGTGCCAGCAGTCAGACAAGAGTTAATGAAAAACTGTTTTTT
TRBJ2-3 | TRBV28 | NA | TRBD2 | CASSFLAGGGDTQYF | TGTGCCAGCAGTTTTCTTGCGGGGGGCGGAGATACGCAGTATTTT
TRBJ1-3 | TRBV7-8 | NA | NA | CASSAEISAPGNTIYF | TGTGCCAGCAGCGCGGAAATCTCAGCCCCTGGAAACACCATATATTTT
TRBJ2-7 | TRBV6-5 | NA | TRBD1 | CASSRTGTTYEQYF | TGTGCCAGCAGCCGGACAGGGACCACCTACGAGCAGTACTTC
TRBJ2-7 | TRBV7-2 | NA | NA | CASSLRTAVPSYEQYF | TGTGCCAGCAGCTTACGGACAGCAGTTCCGTCCTACGAGCAGTACTTC
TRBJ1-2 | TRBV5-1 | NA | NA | CASSVQGGAGYTF | TGCGCCAGCAGCGTTCAGGGCGGTGCTGGCTACACCTTC
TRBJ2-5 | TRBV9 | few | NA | CASSVGGHPVGTQYF | TGTGCCAGCAGCGTAGGAGGACACCCTGTCGGGACCCAGTACTTC
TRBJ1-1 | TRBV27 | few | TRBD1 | CASSQRGRVGAFF | TGTGCCAGCAGCCAGAGGGGGCGTGTGGGGGCTTTCTTT
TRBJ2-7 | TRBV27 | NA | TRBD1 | CASSPGQGFYEQYF | TGTGCCAGCAGCCCGGGACAGGGGTTCTACGAGCAGTACTTC
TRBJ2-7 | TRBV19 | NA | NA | CASSIARGGGSEQYF | TGTGCCAGTAGTATAGCCCGAGGGGGGGGGTCCGAGCAGTACTTC
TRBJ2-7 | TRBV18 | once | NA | CASSPDSLYEQYF | TGTGCCAGCTCACCAGACAGCCTATACGAGCAGTACTTC
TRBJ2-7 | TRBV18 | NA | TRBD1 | CASSPYRGNEQYF | TGTGCCAGCTCACCTTACAGGGGCAACGAGCAGTACTTC
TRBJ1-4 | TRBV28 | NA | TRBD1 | CASSEGTGSEKLFF | TGTGCCAGCAGTGAAGGGACAGGTTCCGAAAAACTGTTTTTT
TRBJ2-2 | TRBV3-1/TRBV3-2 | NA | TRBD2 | CASSQGLAGGSGELFF | TGTGCCAGCAGCCAAGGACTAGCGGGGGGTTCCGGGGAGCTGTTTTTT
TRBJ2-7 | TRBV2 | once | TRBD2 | CASSRTSGTLGEQYF | TGTGCCAGCAGTCGGACTAGCGGGACCCTCGGGGAGCAGTACTTC
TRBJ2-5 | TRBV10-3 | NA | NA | CAISEQVLQETQYF | TGTGCCATCAGTGAACAGGTGCTACAAGAGACCCAGTACTTC
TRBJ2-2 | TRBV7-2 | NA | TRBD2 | CASSLSGTSIGELFF | TGTGCCAGCAGCTTATCCGGGACTAGCATTGGGGAGCTGTTTTTT